One and the same sample provided the 30 T cell receptor beta chains below, sequenced in a study of T cells in Graves' hyperthyroidism and ophthalmopathy. Researchers amplified the TCR beta CDR3 regions from RNA transcripts. A set of HTBI primers served as the primers for a first-round RT-PCR of the TCR CDR3. TCRdb used MiXCR to reprocess the multiplex PCR reads, holding one entry per CDR3 protein. Found here are about 500,000 distinct CDR3 sequences, approximately 15% of them singletons; the top ten hold roughly 17%. The sequencing input was blood. The receptors come from a woman aged 18-30 years with Graves' hyperthyroidism.

This sequence joins TRBV6-1 and TRBJ2-1, with 7 bases fitting TRBD2. Germline CDR1 reads MNHNS; CDR2 reads SASEGT. V lost 4 bases and J lost 12; bases outside the gene matches: 12. CDR3 length: 14 amino acids. The CDR3 DNA reads TGTGCCAGCAGTGCCCCGGAACTAGCGCTAAGGCAGTTCTTC. This sequence encodes CASSAPELALRQFF.

V usage is TRBV7-6 and J usage is TRBJ2-2; 7 nucleotides match TRBD1. CDR3 size: 15 residues. CDR1 is SGHVS, CDR2 FNYEAQ, per germline. Trimming cost V 4 bases and J 4 bases; bases outside gene matches: 6. The CDR3 here is CASSSPTGFTGELFF. The DNA for the CDR3 is TGTGCCAGCAGCTCCCCGACAGGGTTCACCGGGGAGCTGTTTTTT.

The CDR3 loop is CASSLTGDLETQYF. The DNA for the CDR3 is TGTGCCAGCAGCTTAACTGGGGATTTAGAGACCCAGTACTTC. The chain combines TRBV7-7 with TRBJ2-5; D is unresolved. V lost 2 bases and J 4 bases, leaving 11 bases between the germline ends. CDR3 length equals 14 residues. Germline CDR1 is SSHAT and CDR2 is FNYEAQ (reference sequence).

The chain couples TRBV12-3 or TRBV12-4 to TRBJ2-7; no clear D. The CDR3 consists of 13 residues. V lost 2 bases and J lost 2, with 7 bases in between. CDR3: CASSLTLTYEQYF. The CDR3 DNA follows: TGTGCCAGCAGTTTAACATTGACCTACGAGCAGTACTTC.

In its sample, this clonotype was seen many times. The chain joins TRBV27 to TRBJ2-1; weak D call: TRBD1 (5 bases). Germline CDR1 reads MNHEY; CDR2 reads SMNVEV (reference sequence). This CDR3 is 15 amino acids long. V lost 8 bases to trimming and J lost 3 bases, with 17 bases between them. The CDR3 nucleotides are TGTGCCAGCCAACCGGACATATCGAGCTACAATGAGCAGTTCTTC. As protein: CASQPDISSYNEQFF.

This clonotype was seen repeatedly, ten times or more. This chain links TRBV9 with TRBJ1-1; 11 bases agree with TRBD1. CDR1 and CDR2 from the germline V gene are SGDLS and YYNGEE. This CDR3 region has 16 residues. V lost 3 bases, J lost 5 bases, and 9 bases stayed unmatched. CDR3 region: CASSAGPGQGVTEAFF. For the CDR3, the DNA is TGTGCCAGCAGCGCCGGACCGGGACAGGGGGTGACTGAAGCTTTCTTT. The variable domain in full, with the rest retrieved from reference TRBV9 and TRBJ1-1, is DSGVTQTPKHLITATGQRVTLRCSPRSGDLSVYWYQQSLDQGLQFLIQYYNGEERAKGNILERFSAQQFPDLHSELNLSSLELGDSALYFCASSAGPGQGVTEAFFGQGTRLTVV.

This clonotype was observed at least ten times. This sequence joins TRBV12-3 or TRBV12-4 and TRBJ1-5; D unclear. The CDR3 runs 15 residues. Trimming stripped 1 base from V and 3 bases from J, with 10 bases between. CDR3: CASSLDHGYNQPQHF. Written as DNA, the CDR3 is TGTGCCAGCAGTTTAGATCACGGTTACAATCAGCCCCAGCATTTT.

This clonotype has ten or more counts. The chain combines TRBV5-1 with TRBJ2-5; TRBD1 is a possible D gene (5 bases). V was clipped by 0 bases and J by 2 bases, with 14 bases between them. Germline values: CDR1 SGHRS, CDR2 YFSETQ. The length of the CDR3 is 16 residues. CDR3 sequence reads: CASSLEGRDKQETQYF. In nucleotides, the CDR3 is TGCGCCAGCAGCTTGGAGGGCAGGGATAAACAAGAGACCCAGTACTTC.

In its sample, this clonotype was seen a few times. The rearrangement links TRBV20-1 to TRBJ2-3; 8 bases map to TRBD2. CDR3 length equals 15 residues. J gave up 5 bases and V 3 bases, and 10 bases lay outside the gene matches. The V gene's germline CDR1 is DFQATT and CDR2 SNEGSKA (reference sequence). The CDR3 sequence: CSASGGAGWVDTQYF. The CDR3 region has the DNA TGCAGTGCTAGCGGGGGGGCAGGGTGGGTAGATACGCAGTATTTT.

Many counts were recorded for this clonotype. The chain links TRBV6-2 or TRBV6-3 to TRBJ2-7; 10 bases agree with TRBD1. The CDR3 covers 20 residues. Germline CDR1 is MNHEY and CDR2 is SVGEGT. Germline trimming cut 0 bases from V and 3 bases from J; bases unmatched to any gene: 17. The CDR3 bases are TGTGCCAGCAGTTACTCGAGTATCAGTCCGGGACAGGGGTCGTTCTACGAGCAGTACTTC. Translating it yields CASSYSSISPGQGSFYEQYF.

A remark on this clonotype: With a much larger clone just one base away, this may be a read error. The rearrangement uses TRBV19 and TRBJ1-2; D call uncertain. Per the germline V gene, CDR1 is LNHDA and CDR2 is SQIVND (reference sequence). The CDR3 is made up of 13 amino acids. The CDR3 protein is CAGSRRINYGYTF. The CDR3 DNA is TGTGCCGGTAGTCGGCGGATAAACTATGGCTACACCTTC.

This clonotype was picked up many times. The V and J genes are TRBV3-1 and TRBJ1-6; D is perhaps TRBD1 (6 bases). The CDR3 extends over 13 amino acids. CDR1 and CDR2 from the germline V gene are LGHDT and YNNKEL (reference sequence). Deletions cut 4 bases from V and 12 bases from J, with 13 bases between. This chain's CDR3 is CASSPRQAQPLHF. DNA of the CDR3: TGTGCCAGCAGCCCTAGACAGGCCCAACCCCTCCACTTT.

This clonotype appeared many times. V usage is TRBV12-3 or TRBV12-4 and J usage is TRBJ1-2, with 7 bases that match TRBD1. The CDR3 consists of 13 residues. V lost 6 bases to trimming and J lost 4 bases; unmatched junction nucleotides: 5. This CDR3 reads CASSQTGSYGYTF. The CDR3 DNA follows: TGTGCCAGCAGCCAGACAGGGTCCTATGGCTACACCTTC.

This clonotype turned up a few times. The V and J genes are TRBV5-1 and TRBJ2-7, with TRBD1 identical over 8 bases. The CDR3 has 16 residues. The V and J ends lost 4 bases and 6 bases, in that order; junction bases with no gene match: 15. Looked up from germline, CDR1 is SGHRS and CDR2 is YFSETQ. The CDR3 region has the DNA TGCGCCAGCAGCCTGACCCTCCAGACAGGGGTCGCCGAGCAGTACTTC. Its protein product is CASSLTLQTGVAEQYF.

This clonotype was picked up a small number of times. The CDR3 loop reads CASSFTSQPQHF. The CDR3 DNA reads TGTGCCAGCAGCTTTACAAGTCAGCCCCAGCATTTT. V usage is TRBV7-2 and J usage is TRBJ1-5, with D uncertain. V lost 3 bases to trimming and J lost 6 bases, with 6 bases between them. The CDR3 is made up of 12 amino acids. CDR1 and CDR2 from the germline V gene are SGHTA and FQGNSA.

The V gene is TRBV30, the J gene TRBJ2-1; weak D call: TRBD2 (6 bases). The V end was cut by 1 base, the J end by 6 bases, with 13 bases between. Germline V gene sequence: CDR1 GTSNPN, CDR2 SVGIG (reference sequence). The CDR3 consists of 14 residues. The CDR3 protein is CAWSANLGSNEQFF. DNA of the CDR3: TGTGCCTGGAGTGCAAACCTCGGGAGCAATGAGCAGTTCTTC. Together with reference TRBV30 and TRBJ2-1, the CDR3 gives the full variable domain: SQTIHQWPATLVQPVGSPLSLECTVEGTSNPNLYWYRQAAGRGLQLLFYSVGIGQISSEVPQNLSASRPQDRQFILSSKKLLLSDSGFYLCAWSANLGSNEQFFGPGTRLTVL.

This clonotype was detected only a few times. The rearrangement joins TRBV10-3 to TRBJ2-7; TRBD2 matches 14 bases. Germline loops: CDR1 ENHRY, CDR2 SYGVKD. Unmatched junction bases numbered 4, after V lost 6 bases and J lost 3 bases. This CDR3 region has 15 residues. The CDR3 region is CAIRGGLAGDYEQYF. The CDR3 nucleotides are TGTGCCATCAGGGGGGGACTAGCGGGGGACTACGAGCAGTACTTC.

This clonotype occurred many times. The chain joins TRBV12-3 or TRBV12-4 to TRBJ2-1, with D maybe TRBD2 (6 bases). CDR3 length equals 14 residues. V dropped 6 bases and J dropped 3 bases, with 12 bases sitting between them. CDR3 loop: CASRRRGGYNEQFF. The DNA for the CDR3 is TGTGCCAGCAGGCGAAGGGGAGGCTACAATGAGCAGTTCTTC.

In regard to this clonotype: A read error is possible here, since a much larger clone lies one base away. V and J are TRBV20-1 and TRBJ2-1; 11 nucleotides line up with TRBD2. Germline V gene data show CDR1 as DFQATT and CDR2 as SNEGSKA (reference sequence). This CDR3 has 14 residues. The CDR3 region is CSALAGGLDNQQFF. For the CDR3, the DNA is TGCAGTGCTCTAGCGGGAGGCCTCGACAATCAGCAGTTCTTC.

This clonotype turned up a few times. V is TRBV19 and J is TRBJ1-3; D gene ambiguous. The CDR3 totals 15 residues. The germline gives CDR1 LNHDA, CDR2 SQIVND (reference sequence). The V and J ends lost 2 bases and 2 bases respectively, with 10 bases between them. The CDR3 nucleotides are TGTGCCAGTAGTATATCCCCCGCACCTGGAAACACCATATATTTT. It codes for CASSISPAPGNTIYF.

At least ten counts were recorded for this clonotype. The V gene is TRBV27, the J gene TRBJ2-3; D not certain. CDR3 length: 16 amino acids. Trimming took off 0 bases at V and 0 bases at J, with 10 bases between the two ends. Germline assignment: CDR1 MNHEY and CDR2 SMNVEV (reference sequence). In nucleotides, the CDR3 is TGTGCCAGCAGTTTATCCCCCACCGACAGCACAGATACGCAGTATTTT. The encoded protein is CASSLSPTDSTDTQYF.

The sample holds a few counts of this clonotype. The chain uses TRBV20-1 and TRBJ2-3; TRBD2 matches 7 bases. This CDR3 comprises 16 residues. Germline CDR1 DFQATT, CDR2 SNEGSKA (reference sequence). The V segment lost 1 base and the J segment 4 bases; nucleotides outside the gene matches: 11. In DNA, the CDR3 is TGCAGTGCTAGAGGGGGCGCAGCGGGACTACCAGATACGCAGTATTTT. It codes for CSARGGAAGLPDTQYF.

This chain connects TRBV10-2 to TRBJ2-2; 7 nucleotides align to TRBD1. V was pared by 9 bases and J by 1 base, with 8 bases of the junction left unmatched. There are 15 residues in the CDR3. CDR1 WSHSY and CDR2 SAAADI come from the germline V gene. The CDR3 DNA reads TGCGCCAGTTATACCGGGACAGTGAACACCGGGGAGCTGTTTTTT. This translates into CASYTGTVNTGELFF.

This clonotype was detected ten times or more. The chain combines TRBV3-1 with TRBJ2-7; D uncertain. Germline V gene sequence: CDR1 LGHDT, CDR2 YNNKEL (reference sequence). Trimming took 3 bases from V and 0 from J, leaving 6 bases between them. The CDR3 runs 13 residues. In nucleotides, the CDR3 is TGTGCCAGCAGCCAGCAACTCTCCTACGAGCAGTACTTC. Its translation: CASSQQLSYEQYF.

There are a few counts of this clonotype. The CDR3 DNA reads as TGCAGTGCTAGAGGACTAGCGGGAAGGTCCTACGAGCAGTACTTC. As protein: CSARGLAGRSYEQYF. The chain carries TRBV20-1 and TRBJ2-7, with 11 bases fitting TRBD2. Germline V lookup: CDR1 DFQATT, CDR2 SNEGSKA (reference sequence). V shed 1 base and J 1 base; nucleotides not matched to a gene: 3. The length of the CDR3 is 15 residues.

This clonotype was seen ten or more times. Being one base from a much bigger clone, this may be a read error. The chain carries TRBV6-1 and TRBJ2-5; 8 nucleotides match TRBD2. The germline gives CDR1 MNHNS, CDR2 SASEGT. This CDR3 is 14 amino acids long. V lost 5 bases, J lost 1 base, and 3 bases stayed unmatched. In DNA form, the CDR3 reads TGTGCCAGCAGTAAAAGCGGGGGCCAAGAGACCCAGTACTTC. Protein: CASSKSGGQETQYF.

The rearrangement joins TRBV7-9 to TRBJ2-1; D remains unclear. V dropped 11 bases and J dropped 8 bases, with 16 bases sitting between them. Germline loops: CDR1 SEHNR, CDR2 FQNEAQ (reference sequence). The CDR3 loop spans 12 amino acids. CDR3 nucleotide sequence: TGTGCCGCTGCGGCTAGTCGCTATGAGCAGTTCTTC. Protein sequence: CAAAASRYEQFF.

In its sample, this clonotype was seen many times. The chain recombines TRBV11-2 with TRBJ2-1, with a tentative D call TRBD1 (5 bases). This CDR3 contains 18 residues. Germline CDR1 and CDR2: SGHAT and FQNNGV. The V end was cut by 5 bases, the J end by 0 bases, with 20 bases between. The CDR3 bases are TGTGCCAGCAGCCACAGAACAAAGACAGAGAACTCCTACAATGAGCAGTTCTTC. Residues: CASSHRTKTENSYNEQFF.

This clonotype was seen a handful of times. V is TRBV11-3 and J is TRBJ1-1, with TRBD1 identical over 9 bases. With 5 bases clipped from V and 4 bases from J, the junction kept 8 bases outside the gene matches. Looked up from germline, CDR1 is SGHNT and CDR2 is YENEEA. The CDR3 sequence is 15 residues long. CDR3 in amino acids: CASSLTGGSITEAFF. The DNA of the CDR3 is TGTGCCAGCAGCCTCACAGGGGGCTCGATCACTGAAGCTTTCTTT.

This clonotype has a count of ten or more. The V call is TRBV5-4, the J call TRBJ2-3, with 11 positions matching TRBD2. The junction had 8 bases not matched to a gene; V was cut back by 5 bases and J by 3 bases. The CDR3 runs to 16 residues. In germline, CDR1 is SGHNT, CDR2 YYREEE (reference sequence). This CDR3 reads CASRGTGLAETDTQYF. Written as DNA, the CDR3 is TGTGCCAGCAGAGGCACGGGACTAGCGGAGACAGATACGCAGTATTTT.